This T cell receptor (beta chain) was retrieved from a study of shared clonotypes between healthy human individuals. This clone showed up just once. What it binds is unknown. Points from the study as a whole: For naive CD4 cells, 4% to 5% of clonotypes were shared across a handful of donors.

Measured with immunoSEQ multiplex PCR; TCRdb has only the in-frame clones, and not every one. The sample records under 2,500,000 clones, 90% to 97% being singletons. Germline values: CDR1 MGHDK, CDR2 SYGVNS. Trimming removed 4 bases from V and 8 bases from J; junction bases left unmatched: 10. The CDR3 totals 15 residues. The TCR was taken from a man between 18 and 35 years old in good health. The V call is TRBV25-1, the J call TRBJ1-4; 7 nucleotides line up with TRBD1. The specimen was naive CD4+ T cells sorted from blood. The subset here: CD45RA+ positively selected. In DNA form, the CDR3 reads TGTGCCAGCAGTGCAGCGGACAGGCAATACGAAAAACTGTTTTTT. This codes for CASSAADRQYEKLFF.